A selection of T cell receptor beta chains follows, all from one sample in a study of T cells in Graves' hyperthyroidism and ophthalmopathy. TCRdb called the multiplex PCR reads again in MiXCR, with one record for every CDR3 protein. The table lists hundreds of thousands of distinct CDR3 sequences, 12% to 15% of them singletons. The specimen sequenced was blood. All receptors come from a woman aged 18 to 35 with Graves' hyperthyroidism. Both conserved end residues are part of each CDR3. A D gene is named only where the DNA matches it firmly. Size values are once, few and many counts, or a class for expanded clones, and some rows have none.

j_call v_call clone_size d_call cdr3_length cdr3_nt cdr3_aa
TRBJ2-1 TRBV7-9 many NA 14 TGTGCCAGCATTCCCCAGCGAGGGCTATATGAGCAGTTCTTC CASIPQRGLYEQFF
TRBJ1-6 TRBV3-1 few NA 16 TGTGCCAGCAGCTATTTTAGGAGTGTCTATAATTCACCCCTCCACTTT CASSYFRSVYNSPLHF
TRBJ1-3 TRBV15 few NA 13 TGTGCCACCAGCGAAGGTTTTGGAAACACCATATATTTT CATSEGFGNTIYF
TRBJ2-3 TRBV19 NA TRBD2 15 TGTGCCAGTAGGCCGACTAGCGGGAGGCGGAATACGCAGTATTTT CASRPTSGRRNTQYF
TRBJ2-2 TRBV4-1 NA NA 15 TGCGCCAGCGGCCTAGTGGGGGGCCCTACCGGGGAGCTGTTTTTT CASGLVGGPTGELFF
TRBJ1-4 TRBV5-5 many NA 12 TGTGCCAGCAGCTTAATGGGTGAAAAACTGTTTTTT CASSLMGEKLFF
TRBJ1-5 TRBV2 many NA 13 TGTGCCAGCAAGGGATATAGCAATCAGCCCCAGCATTTT CASKGYSNQPQHF
TRBJ1-5 TRBV6-6 few NA 14 TGTGCCAGCAGTTACGGCAGGACCAATCAGCCCCAGCATTTT CASSYGRTNQPQHF
TRBJ2-1 TRBV5-6 NA NA 14 TGTGCCAGCAGCTTGGGTTCCATTAACAATGAGCAGTTCTTC CASSLGSINNEQFF
TRBJ2-7 TRBV3-1 NA NA 14 TGTGCCAGCAGGGGGGAAGGTGGCCTCTACGAGCAGTACTTC CASRGEGGLYEQYF
TRBJ1-3 TRBV5-6 many TRBD1 16 TGTGCCAGCAGCTCTACAAAGGGACAGGGGGAGAACACCATATATTTT CASSSTKGQGENTIYF
TRBJ1-3 TRBV20-1 many NA 13 TGCAGTGCCAGGGGTTTTTCTGGAAACACCATATATTTT CSARGFSGNTIYF
TRBJ2-7 TRBV7-2 many NA 11 TGTGCCAGCAGCTTAGTGGTGGAGCAGTACTTC CASSLVVEQYF
TRBJ2-1 TRBV25-1 NA TRBD2 17 TGTGCCAGCAAGGGACTAGCGGGGGTCTCTGAAAACAATGAGCAGTTCTTC CASKGLAGVSENNEQFF
TRBJ2-1 TRBV11-2 many NA 14 TGTGCCAGCAGCTTCTCCGAGGGGTACAATGAGCAGTTCTTC CASSFSEGYNEQFF
TRBJ1-5 TRBV13 few TRBD1 14 TGTGCCAGCAGCCGCGGGACAGCCAATCAGCCCCAGCATTTT CASSRGTANQPQHF
TRBJ2-5 TRBV3-1 many NA 16 TGTGCCAGCATTCCACAGGGCGCGGGTCCCGGTGAGACCCAGTACTTC CASIPQGAGPGETQYF
TRBJ2-2 TRBV5-1 many TRBD1 13 TGCGCCGGAAGGACAGGGAACACCGGGGAGCTGTTTTTT CAGRTGNTGELFF
TRBJ2-1 TRBV4-1 NA TRBD2 14 TGCGCCAGCAGGACTAGCGGGAGAGAAATGAAGCAGTTCTTC CASRTSGREMKQFF
TRBJ2-5 TRBV7-2 many NA 17 TGTGCCAGCAGCGGTTCAGGGGTATCTTCGTACCAAGAGACCCAGTACTTC CASSGSGVSSYQETQYF
TRBJ1-6 TRBV20-1 many NA 14 TGCAGTGCTAGTATTGGGAACAGGGAGGCACCCCTCCACTTT CSASIGNREAPLHF
TRBJ2-7 TRBV7-2 NA NA 15 TGTGCCAGCAGCCACCTAGACAGCGCTCCCTACGAGCAGTACTTC CASSHLDSAPYEQYF
TRBJ1-3 TRBV12-3/TRBV12-4 many NA 13 TGTGCCAGCAGTTTAGATCCGGGCCGGGCCATATATTTT CASSLDPGRAIYF
TRBJ2-1 TRBV30 many NA 14 TGTGCCTGGAGTAAGCCTAGCGACTACAATGAGCAGTTCTTC CAWSKPSDYNEQFF
TRBJ2-3 TRBV9 many TRBD2 17 TGTGCCAGCAGCCTAAGTTCGGGACTAGCGGGAGTAGATACGCAGTATTTT CASSLSSGLAGVDTQYF
TRBJ2-1 TRBV15 NA NA 13 TGTGCCACCAGCGGACGGCGTCACAATGAGCAGTTCTTC CATSGRRHNEQFF
TRBJ2-7 TRBV12-5 NA NA 15 TGTGCTAGTGGTTTGGGGGCGGGACTGTCCTACGAGCAGTACTTC CASGLGAGLSYEQYF
TRBJ1-5 TRBV6-1 many NA 13 TGTGCCAGCAGCGACAACCGCAATCAGCCCCAGCATTTT CASSDNRNQPQHF
TRBJ1-5 TRBV29-1 NA NA 18 TGCAGCGTTGCCCTCACCCAACAGGCCGGTGGGGGCAATCAGCCCCAGCATTTT CSVALTQQAGGGNQPQHF
TRBJ1-1 TRBV28 many NA 15 TGTGCCAGCAGCGGGGGGGGAGGGCGAGAGACTGAAGCTTTCTTT CASSGGGGRETEAFF
TRBJ1-4 TRBV29-1 few NA 17 TGCAGCGTTGAAGATAGGGGCGTAATGACAGGAAATGAAAAACTGTTTTTT CSVEDRGVMTGNEKLFF
TRBJ2-7 TRBV20-1 many TRBD2 16 TGCAGTGCTAGTTTGCCGGGGACTAGCGGTCCCTACGAGCAGTACTTC CSASLPGTSGPYEQYF
TRBJ1-3 TRBV20-1 NA NA 17 TGCAGTGCTAGAGGCGGGGCACGGAGCCGAACTGGAAACACCATATATTTT CSARGGARSRTGNTIYF
TRBJ2-7 TRBV19 few NA 13 TGTGCCAGTAGTATCCCCTCCGGCTACGAGCAGTACTTC CASSIPSGYEQYF
TRBJ1-2 TRBV30 many NA 15 TGTGCCTGGAGTGTCTTCCCAGGGGACGGGTATGGCTACACCTTC CAWSVFPGDGYGYTF
TRBJ1-2 TRBV11-2 many TRBD1 14 TGTGCCAGCAGCTTTCCGGGACAGGGGCATGGCTACACCTTC CASSFPGQGHGYTF
TRBJ1-1 TRBV29-1 many NA 15 TGCAGCGTCGACCAACTGGCGGGGGAGGGCACTGAAGCTTTCTTT CSVDQLAGEGTEAFF
TRBJ1-6 TRBV2 few NA 16 TGTGCCAGCACTGCCGACTCCGCCTCCTATAATTCACCCCTCCACTTT CASTADSASYNSPLHF
TRBJ2-1 TRBV11-1 many NA 16 TGTGCCAGCAGCTTAGATGCCCTAGGGGGTAACAATGAGCAGTTCTTC CASSLDALGGNNEQFF
TRBJ1-6 TRBV13 many TRBD1 16 TGTGCCAGCAGCTTAATGGGACAGGGGGCTAAATCACCCCTCCACTTT CASSLMGQGAKSPLHF
TRBJ1-3 TRBV5-1 many NA 16 TGCGCCAGCAGCTTGTGGGGTGACAACTCTGGAAACACCATATATTTT CASSLWGDNSGNTIYF
TRBJ1-1 TRBV5-1 NA TRBD1 15 TGCGCCAGCAGTCAGATGACAGGGCCGGAAACTGAAGCTTTCTTT CASSQMTGPETEAFF
TRBJ2-3 TRBV9 NA NA 15 TGTGCCAGCAGCCGACGGGATTATGACACAGATACGCAGTATTTT CASSRRDYDTDTQYF
TRBJ2-1 TRBV28 many NA 15 TGTGCCAGCAGTTTATCGAGGGGACCCTACAATGAGCAGTTCTTC CASSLSRGPYNEQFF
TRBJ1-5 TRBV20-1 many NA 15 TGCAGTGCTATTTCCACAGCTCCCGGGGGTCAGCCCCAGCATTTT CSAISTAPGGQPQHF
TRBJ1-4 TRBV27 few NA 14 TGTGCCAGCAGTTTCCAAGCAACTAATGAAAAACTGTTTTTT CASSFQATNEKLFF